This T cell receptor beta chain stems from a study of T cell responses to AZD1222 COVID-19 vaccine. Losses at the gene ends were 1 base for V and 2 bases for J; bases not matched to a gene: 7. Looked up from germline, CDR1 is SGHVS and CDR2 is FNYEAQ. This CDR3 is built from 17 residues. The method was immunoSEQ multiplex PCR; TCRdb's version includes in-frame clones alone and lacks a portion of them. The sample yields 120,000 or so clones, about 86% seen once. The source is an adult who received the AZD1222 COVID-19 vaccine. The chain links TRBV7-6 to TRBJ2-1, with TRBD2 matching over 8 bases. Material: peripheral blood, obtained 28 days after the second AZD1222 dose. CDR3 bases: TGTGCCAGCAGCTTAGGGGCTTTGCGGGGGGCCTACAATGAGCAGTTCTTC. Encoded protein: CASSLGALRGAYNEQFF.